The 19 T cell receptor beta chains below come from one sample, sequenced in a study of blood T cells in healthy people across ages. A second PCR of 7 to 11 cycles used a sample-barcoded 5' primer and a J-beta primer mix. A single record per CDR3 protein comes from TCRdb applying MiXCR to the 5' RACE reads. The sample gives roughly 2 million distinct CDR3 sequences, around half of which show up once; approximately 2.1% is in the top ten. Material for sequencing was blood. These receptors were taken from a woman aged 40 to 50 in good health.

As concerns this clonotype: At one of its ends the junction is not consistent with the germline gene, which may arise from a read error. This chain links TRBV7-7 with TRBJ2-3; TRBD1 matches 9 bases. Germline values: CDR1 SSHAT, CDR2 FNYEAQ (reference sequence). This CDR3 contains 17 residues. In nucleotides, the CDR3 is TGTGCTAGCAGCCCCACGGAGGATTACAGGGGGCCCGATACGCAGTATTTT. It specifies CASSPTEDYRGPDTQYF.

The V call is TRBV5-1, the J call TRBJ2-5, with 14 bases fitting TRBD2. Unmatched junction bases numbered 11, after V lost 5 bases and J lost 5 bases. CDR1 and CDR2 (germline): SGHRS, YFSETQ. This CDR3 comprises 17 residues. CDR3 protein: CASRLTTSGGARETQYF. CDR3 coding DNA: TGCGCCAGCAGATTGACGACTAGCGGGGGGGCACGGGAGACCCAGTACTTC. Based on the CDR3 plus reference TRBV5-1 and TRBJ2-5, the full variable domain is KAGVTQTPRYLIKTRGQQVTLSCSPISGHRSVSWYQQTPGQGLQFLFEYFSETQRNKGNFPGRFSGRQFSNSRSEMNVSTLELGDSALYLCASRLTTSGGARETQYFGPGTRLLVL.

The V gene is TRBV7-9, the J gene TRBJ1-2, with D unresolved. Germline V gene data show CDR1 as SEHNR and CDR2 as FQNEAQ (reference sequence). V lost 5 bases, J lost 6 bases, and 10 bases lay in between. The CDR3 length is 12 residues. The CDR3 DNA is TGTGCCAGCAGCCAGCAGGATAATGGCTACACCTTC. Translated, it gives CASSQQDNGYTF.

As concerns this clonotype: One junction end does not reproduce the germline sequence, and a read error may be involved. DNA of the CDR3: TGTGCCAGCAGCCACCGGGACAGCCACAATGACCAGTTCTTC. Translating gives CASSHRDSHNDQFF. V is TRBV7-9 and J is TRBJ2-1, with 7 positions matching TRBD1. CDR3 size: 14 residues. Germline-derived CDR1 and CDR2 are SEHNR and FQNEAQ (reference sequence).

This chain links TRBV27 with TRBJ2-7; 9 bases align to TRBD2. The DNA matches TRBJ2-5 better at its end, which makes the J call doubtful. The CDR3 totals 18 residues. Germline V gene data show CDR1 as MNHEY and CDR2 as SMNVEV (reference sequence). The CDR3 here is CASSLSRGAARGGETQYF. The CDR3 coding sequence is TGTGCCAGCAGTTTATCGAGAGGGGCGGCGCGGGGGGGAGAGACCCAGTACTTC.

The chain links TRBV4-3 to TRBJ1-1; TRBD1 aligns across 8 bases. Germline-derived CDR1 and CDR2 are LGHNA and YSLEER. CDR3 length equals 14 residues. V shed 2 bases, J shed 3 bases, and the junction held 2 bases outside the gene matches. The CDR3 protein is CASSQPDRDTEAFF. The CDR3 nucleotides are TGCGCCAGCAGCCAACCGGACAGGGACACTGAAGCTTTCTTT.

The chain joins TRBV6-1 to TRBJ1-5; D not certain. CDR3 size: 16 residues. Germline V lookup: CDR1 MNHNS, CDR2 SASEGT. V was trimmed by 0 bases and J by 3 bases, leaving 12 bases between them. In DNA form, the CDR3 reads TGTGCCAGCAGTGAAGCGGTCGGGCAGGACAATCAGCCCCAGCATTTT. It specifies CASSEAVGQDNQPQHF.

This chain's CDR3 is CSAIGTGEYTQYF. CDR3 bases: TGCAGTGCTATCGGGACAGGAGAGTATACGCAGTATTTT. The V gene is TRBV20-1, the J gene TRBJ2-3, with 8 bases that match TRBD1. J gave up 7 bases and V 4 bases, and 7 bases lay outside the gene matches. Germline V gene data show CDR1 as DFQATT and CDR2 as SNEGSKA (reference sequence). This CDR3 spans 13 amino acids.

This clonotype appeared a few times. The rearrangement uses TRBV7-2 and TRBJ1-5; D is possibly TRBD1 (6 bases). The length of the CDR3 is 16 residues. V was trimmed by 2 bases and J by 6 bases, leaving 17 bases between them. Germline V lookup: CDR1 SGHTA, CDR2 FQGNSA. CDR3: CASSLMYRDSGQPQHF. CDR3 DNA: TGTGCCAGCAGCTTAATGTACAGGGATAGTGGTCAGCCCCAGCATTTT.

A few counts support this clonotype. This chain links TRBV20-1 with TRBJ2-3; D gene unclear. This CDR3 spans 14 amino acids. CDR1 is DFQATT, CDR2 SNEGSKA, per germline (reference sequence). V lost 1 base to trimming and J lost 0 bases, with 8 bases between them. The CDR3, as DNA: TGCAGTGCTAGAGCTTTAGTGAGCACAGATACGCAGTATTTT. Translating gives CSARALVSTDTQYF.

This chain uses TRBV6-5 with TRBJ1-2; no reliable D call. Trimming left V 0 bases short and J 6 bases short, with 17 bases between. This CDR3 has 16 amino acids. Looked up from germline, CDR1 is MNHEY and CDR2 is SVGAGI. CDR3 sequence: CASSYSPGFRHDGYTF. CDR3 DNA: TGTGCCAGCAGTTACTCTCCGGGGTTCCGGCACGATGGCTACACCTTC.

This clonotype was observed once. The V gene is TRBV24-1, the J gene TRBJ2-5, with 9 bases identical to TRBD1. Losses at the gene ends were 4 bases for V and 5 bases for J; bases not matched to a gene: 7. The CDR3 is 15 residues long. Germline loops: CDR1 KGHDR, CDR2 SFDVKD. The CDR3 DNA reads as TGTGCCACCAGTGACAAACAGGGGGCCCTGGAGACCCAGTACTTC. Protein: CATSDKQGALETQYF.

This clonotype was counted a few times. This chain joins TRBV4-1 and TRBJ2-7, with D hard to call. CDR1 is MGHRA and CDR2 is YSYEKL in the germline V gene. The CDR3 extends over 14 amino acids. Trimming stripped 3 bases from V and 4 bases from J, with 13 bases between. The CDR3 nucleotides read TGCGCCAGCAGCCACCGATTGAGCCATTACGAGCAGTACTTC. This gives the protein CASSHRLSHYEQYF.

The CDR3 nucleotides read TGTGCCAGCAGCACCGGGACTAGCAGAATGAACACCGGGGAGCTGTTTTTT. It codes for CASSTGTSRMNTGELFF. This chain links TRBV9 with TRBJ2-2, with TRBD2 matching over 9 bases. J gave up 1 base and V 4 bases, and 8 bases lay outside the gene matches. In germline, CDR1 is SGDLS, CDR2 YYNGEE. This CDR3 spans 17 amino acids.

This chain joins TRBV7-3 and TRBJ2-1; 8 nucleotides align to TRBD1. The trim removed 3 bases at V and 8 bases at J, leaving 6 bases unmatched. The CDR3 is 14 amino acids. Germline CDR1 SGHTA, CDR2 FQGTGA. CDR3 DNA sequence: TGTGCCAGCAGCTTGGGGACAGGTTGGGATGAGCAGTTCTTC. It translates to CASSLGTGWDEQFF.

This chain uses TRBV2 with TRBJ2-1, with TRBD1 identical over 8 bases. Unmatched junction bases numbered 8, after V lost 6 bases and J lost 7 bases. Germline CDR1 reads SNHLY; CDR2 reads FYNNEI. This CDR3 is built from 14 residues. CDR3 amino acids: CASRRTGTPNEQFF. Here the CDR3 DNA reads TGTGCCAGCAGGCGGACAGGGACCCCGAATGAGCAGTTCTTC.

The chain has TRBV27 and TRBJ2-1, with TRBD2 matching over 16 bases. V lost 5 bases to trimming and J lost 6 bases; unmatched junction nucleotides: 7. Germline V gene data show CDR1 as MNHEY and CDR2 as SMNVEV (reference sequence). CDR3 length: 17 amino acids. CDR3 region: CASSTLGTSGGANEQFF. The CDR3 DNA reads TGTGCCAGCAGTACCCTCGGGACTAGCGGGGGGGCCAATGAGCAGTTCTTC.

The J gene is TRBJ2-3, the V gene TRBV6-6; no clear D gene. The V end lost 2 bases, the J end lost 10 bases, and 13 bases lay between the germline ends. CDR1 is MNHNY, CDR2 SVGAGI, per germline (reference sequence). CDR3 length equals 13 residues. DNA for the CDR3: TGTGCCAGCAGTTACGATGACCCTAAGGCGCAGTATTTT. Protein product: CASSYDDPKAQYF.

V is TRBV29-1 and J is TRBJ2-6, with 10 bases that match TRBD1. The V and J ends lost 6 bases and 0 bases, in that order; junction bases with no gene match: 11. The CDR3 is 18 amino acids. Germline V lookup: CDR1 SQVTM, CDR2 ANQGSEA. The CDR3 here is CSVEIPTGGSSGANVLTF. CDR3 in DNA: TGCAGCGTCGAGATCCCGACAGGGGGCTCCTCTGGGGCCAACGTCCTGACTTTC. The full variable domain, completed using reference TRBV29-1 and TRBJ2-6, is SAVISQKPSRDICQRGTSLTIQCQVDSQVTMMFWYRQQPGQSLTLIATANQGSEATYESGFVIDKFPISRPNLTFSTLTVSNMSPEDSSIYLCSVEIPTGGSSGANVLTFGAGSRLTVL.